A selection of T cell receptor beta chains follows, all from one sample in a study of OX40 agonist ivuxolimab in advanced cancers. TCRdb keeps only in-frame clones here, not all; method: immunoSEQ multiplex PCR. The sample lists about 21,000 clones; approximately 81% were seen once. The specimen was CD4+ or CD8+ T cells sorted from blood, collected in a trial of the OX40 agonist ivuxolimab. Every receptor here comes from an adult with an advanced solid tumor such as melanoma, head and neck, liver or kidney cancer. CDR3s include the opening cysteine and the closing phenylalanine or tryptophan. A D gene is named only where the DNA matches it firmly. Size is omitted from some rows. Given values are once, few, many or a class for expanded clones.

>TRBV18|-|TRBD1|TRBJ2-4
CASSPAGQAVYKNIQYF
TGTGCCAGCTCACCGGCCGGACAGGCGGTTTACAAAAACATTCAGTACTTC
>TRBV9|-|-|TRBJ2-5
CASDARAGASETQYF
TGTGCCAGCGACGCCCGGGCAGGGGCCAGCGAGACCCAGTACTTC
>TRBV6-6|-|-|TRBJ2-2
CASSYSPGGELFF
TGTGCCAGCAGTTACTCGCCGGGCGGGGAGCTGTTTTTT
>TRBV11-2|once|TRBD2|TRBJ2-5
CASSPIGRGETQYF
TGTGCCAGCAGCCCTATTGGGCGGGGGGAGACCCAGTACTTC
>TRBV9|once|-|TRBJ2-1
CASSVDGARGKQFF
TGTGCCAGCAGCGTAGATGGGGCGCGGGGCAAGCAGTTCTTC
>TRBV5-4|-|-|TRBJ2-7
CASSLDRAYEQYF
TGTGCCAGCAGCTTGGACAGGGCCTACGAGCAGTACTTC
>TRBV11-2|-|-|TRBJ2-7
CASSSPLGYYEQYF
TGTGCCAGCAGCTCCCCTTTAGGGTATTACGAGCAGTACTTC
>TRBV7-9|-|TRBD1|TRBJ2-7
CASSLMGDRTHEQYF
TGTGCCAGCAGCTTAATGGGGGACAGAACCCACGAGCAGTACTTC
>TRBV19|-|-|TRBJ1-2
CASSMGVGYGYTF
TGTGCCAGTAGCATGGGAGTCGGGTATGGCTACACCTTC
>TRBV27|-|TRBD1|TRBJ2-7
CASSLRGQVYEQYF
TGTGCCAGCAGTTTAAGAGGACAGGTCTACGAGCAGTACTTC
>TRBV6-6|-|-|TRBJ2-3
CATKIPDTQYF
TGTGCTACAAAAATACCAGATACGCAGTATTTT
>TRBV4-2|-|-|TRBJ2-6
CASSQDPIRRDTHFSGANVLTF
TGTGCCAGCAGCCAAGATCCTATCCGCCGGGACACCCATTTCTCTGGGGCCAACGTCCTGACTTTC
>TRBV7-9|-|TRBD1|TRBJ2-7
CASSQGTAYEQYF
TGTGCCAGCAGCCAGGGGACAGCCTACGAGCAGTACTTC
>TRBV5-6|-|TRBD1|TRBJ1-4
CASSPGDRDEKLFF
TGTGCCAGCAGCCCGGGGGACAGGGATGAAAAACTGTTTTTT
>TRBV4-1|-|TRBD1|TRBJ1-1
CASTEQGSTEAFF
TGCGCCAGCACCGAACAGGGGAGCACTGAAGCTTTCTTT
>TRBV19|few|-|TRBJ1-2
CASNNPDSGYTF
TGTGCCAGTAACAATCCGGACTCCGGCTACACCTTC
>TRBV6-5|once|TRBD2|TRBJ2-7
CASGEGYEQYF
TGTGCCAGCGGGGAGGGCTACGAGCAGTACTTC
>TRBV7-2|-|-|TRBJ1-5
CASSWDGDQPQHF
TGTGCCAGCAGTTGGGACGGAGATCAGCCCCAGCATTTT
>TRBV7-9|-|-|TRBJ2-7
CASSHHPTGDLYEQYF
TGTGCCAGCAGCCACCACCCGACAGGAGACCTTTACGAGCAGTACTTC
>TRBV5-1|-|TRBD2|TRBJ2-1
CASSLAEGGGWNEQFF
TGCGCCAGCAGCTTGGCCGAAGGCGGGGGTTGGAATGAGCAGTTCTTC
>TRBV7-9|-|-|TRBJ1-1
CASSSGQMNTEAFF
TGTGCCAGCAGCTCAGGACAGATGAACACTGAAGCTTTCTTT
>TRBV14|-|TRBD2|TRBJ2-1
CASSQLAGAKSGEQFF
TGTGCCAGCAGCCAACTAGCGGGGGCCAAATCAGGGGAGCAGTTCTTC
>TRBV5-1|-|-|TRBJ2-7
CASSLALPGAYEQYF
TGCGCCAGCAGCTTGGCCCTCCCGGGCGCCTACGAGCAGTACTTC
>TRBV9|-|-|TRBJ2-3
CASSVGSGPMVADTQYF
TGTGCCAGCAGCGTAGGGTCGGGGCCTATGGTGGCAGATACGCAGTATTTT
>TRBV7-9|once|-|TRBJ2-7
CASSHEGLHANYEQYF
TGTGCCAGCAGCCACGAGGGGCTCCATGCCAACTACGAGCAGTACTTC
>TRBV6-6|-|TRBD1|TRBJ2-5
CASDRENIQETQYF
TGTGCCAGCGACAGGGAAAATATCCAAGAGACCCAGTACTTC
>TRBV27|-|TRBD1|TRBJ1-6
CASKRQGGSPLHF
TGTGCCAGTAAAAGGCAGGGGGGTTCACCCCTCCACTTT
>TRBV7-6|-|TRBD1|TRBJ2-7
CASSPLTGFEQYF
TGTGCCAGCAGCCCCCTGACAGGGTTCGAGCAGTACTTC
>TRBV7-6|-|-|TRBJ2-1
CASSLSGRDEQFF
TGTGCCAGCAGCTTATCTGGGCGCGATGAGCAGTTCTTC
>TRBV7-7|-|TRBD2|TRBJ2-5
CASSLAPSGGAGETQYF
TGTGCCAGCAGCTTAGCCCCTAGCGGGGGGGCCGGAGAGACCCAGTACTTC
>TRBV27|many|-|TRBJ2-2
CASIPGGANTGELFF
TGTGCCAGCATCCCAGGCGGGGCTAACACCGGGGAGCTGTTTTTT
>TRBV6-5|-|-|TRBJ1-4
CASSYGRGEKLFF
TGTGCCAGCAGTTACGGACGTGGAGAAAAACTGTTTTTT
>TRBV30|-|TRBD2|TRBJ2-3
CARTWEGSSSTDTQYF
TGTGCCCGGACTTGGGAGGGTTCCTCGAGCACAGATACGCAGTATTTT
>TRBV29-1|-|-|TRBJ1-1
CSVGTDRNTEAFF
TGCAGCGTTGGGACCGACAGGAACACTGAAGCTTTCTTT
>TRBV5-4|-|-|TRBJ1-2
CASSLGQGRAYTF
TGTGCCAGCAGCTTGGGGCAGGGGAGGGCCTACACCTTC
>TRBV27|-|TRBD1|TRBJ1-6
CASTSDRGDNSPLHF
TGTGCCAGCACCTCCGACAGGGGGGATAATTCACCCCTCCACTTT